This T cell receptor beta chain is from a study of cytomegalovirus exposure and HLA in healthy donors. Vbeta (60) and Jbeta (13) primers were used in the PCR. Profiled with immunoSEQ multiplex PCR; TCRdb holds only in-frame clones, not every one. The sample holds about 130,000 clones, about 76% seen once. In the case of this clone: Its antigen is undetermined.

CDR1 MNHNS and CDR2 SASEGT come from the germline V gene. V was cut by 2 bases and J by 5 bases, with 15 bases left in between. This CDR3 contains 15 residues. Notes on the study in general: Reportedly, a later analysis found an Asian-associated ancestry cluster had fewer N-insertions than the roughly 630-donor mean. For most subjects, TCR beta sequences were reported to predict HLA-A and HLA-B alleles with accuracy. Upon later analysis, HLA-associated TCR beta chains proved more clonally expanded than other, equally common chains.

J is TRBJ1-1 and V is TRBV6-1, with unresolved D. This TCR was sampled from a male donor in good health and CMV-seronegative. Sequenced sample: PBMCs. CDR3 region: CASSEPEGISTEAFF. In DNA, the CDR3 is TGTGCCAGCAGTGAACCTGAGGGAATTTCGACTGAAGCTTTCTTT.